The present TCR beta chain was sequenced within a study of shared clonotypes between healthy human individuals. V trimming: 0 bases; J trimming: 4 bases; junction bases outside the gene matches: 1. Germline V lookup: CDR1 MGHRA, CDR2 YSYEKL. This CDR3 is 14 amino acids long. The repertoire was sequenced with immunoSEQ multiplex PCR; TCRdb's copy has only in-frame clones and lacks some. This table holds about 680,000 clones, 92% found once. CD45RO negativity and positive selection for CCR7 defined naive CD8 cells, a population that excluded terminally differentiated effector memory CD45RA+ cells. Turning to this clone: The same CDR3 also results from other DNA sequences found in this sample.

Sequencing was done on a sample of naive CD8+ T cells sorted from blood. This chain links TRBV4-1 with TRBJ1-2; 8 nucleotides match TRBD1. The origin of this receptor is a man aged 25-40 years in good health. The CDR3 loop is CASSQEGQGYGYTF. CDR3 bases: TGCGCCAGCAGCCAAGAAGGACAGGGCTATGGCTACACCTTC.